These 14 T cell receptor beta chains were all obtained from the same sample, sequenced in a study of spatial heterogeneity in lung cancer. Time point denoted: blood at routine non-recurrence follow-up after resection. TCRdb ran MiXCR on the 5' RACE reads and lists one entry per CDR3 protein. Counted here are tens of thousands of distinct CDR3 sequences, 10% to 15% occurring once; the ten biggest clones make up roughly 32%. This sample comprised PBMCs, obtained at follow-up. The receptors here all came from a male donor with early-stage non-small cell lung cancer.

The chain employs TRBV25-1 and TRBJ2-5, with D unresolved. Germline assignment: CDR1 MGHDK and CDR2 SYGVNS. CDR3 size: 11 residues. V was clipped by 7 bases and J by 5 bases, with 8 bases between them. CDR3 residues: CASTSAETQYF. For the CDR3, the DNA is TGTGCCAGCACTTCGGCGGAGACCCAGTACTTC.

There are many counts of this clonotype. The chain recombines TRBV18 with TRBJ1-2; D gene uncertain. Germline V gene sequence: CDR1 KGHSH, CDR2 LQKENI. Between the trimmed V and J ends, which lost 3 bases and 7 bases, there was a span of 12 bases. The CDR3 is made up of 13 amino acids. The CDR3 sequence: CASSPNDDFGYTF. In nucleotides, the CDR3 is TGTGCCAGCTCACCCAACGACGACTTTGGCTACACCTTC.

This clonotype was found many times. This sequence joins TRBV10-3 and TRBJ1-1; D is undetermined. The length of the CDR3 is 13 residues. Germline V gives CDR1 ENHRY, CDR2 SYGVKD. Trimming took off 2 bases at V and 10 bases at J, with 14 bases between the two ends. The CDR3 nucleotides are TGTGCCATCAGTGAGGGCCTCTCGGTGGGAGCTTTCTTT. Amino acids: CAISEGLSVGAFF.

This chain connects TRBV6-2 or TRBV6-3 to TRBJ1-3, with D uncertain. Germline V gene sequence: CDR1 MNHEY, CDR2 SVGEGT. V gave up 2 bases and J gave up 1 base, with 12 bases separating them. The CDR3 spans 16 residues. For the CDR3, the DNA is TGTGCCAGCAGTTACCTTCTGACGGCTTCTGGAAACACCATATATTTT. Protein product: CASSYLLTASGNTIYF.

This clonotype was recorded at least ten times. The chain combines TRBV4-3 with TRBJ2-6; 9 nucleotides align to TRBD2. Germline V gives CDR1 LGHNA, CDR2 YSLEER. The CDR3 contains 20 residues. The V gene end was trimmed by 2 bases and the J gene end by 2 bases; junction bases not matched to a gene: 13. The CDR3 DNA follows: TGCGCCAGCAGCCAAAGGGCTCTCCCTAGCGGGGCTACTGGGGCCAACGTCCTGACTTTC. Translating it yields CASSQRALPSGATGANVLTF.

In the case of this clonotype: With a much larger clone just one base away, this may be a read error. This chain links TRBV4-2 with TRBJ2-7; D gene unclear. The CDR3 consists of 14 residues. Per the germline V gene, CDR1 is LGHNA and CDR2 is YNFKEQ. The CDR3 DNA reads TGTGCCAACAGCCAAGACGACCGGACCTACGAGCAGTACTTC. Its translation is CANSQDDRTYEQYF.

The table lists this clonotype with a few counts. The chain uses TRBV12-3 or TRBV12-4 and TRBJ2-3; D unclear. CDR3 size: 14 residues. With 7 bases removed from V and 4 bases from J, the gap between germline ends came to 15 bases. CDR3 loop: CASTPVGNADTQYF. The CDR3 region has the DNA TGTGCCAGCACCCCGGTGGGTAACGCAGATACGCAGTATTTT.

In its sample, this clonotype was seen many times. The chain uses TRBV19 and TRBJ2-2; no definite D call. The V end lost 5 bases, the J end lost 7 bases, and 17 bases lay between the germline ends. The CDR3 totals 15 residues. Germline CDR1 is LNHDA and CDR2 is SQIVND (reference sequence). The CDR3 reads CASSRLVDLNGELFF. DNA for the CDR3: TGTGCCAGTAGTCGGCTGGTAGACCTCAACGGGGAGCTGTTTTTT.

This sequence joins TRBV7-2 and TRBJ1-5; D ambiguous. Germline lookup yields CDR1 SGHTA and CDR2 FQGNSA. The V end lost 2 bases, the J end lost 7 bases, and 9 bases lay between the germline ends. The CDR3 totals 13 residues. The DNA for the CDR3 is TGTACCAGCAGCTTAAGTTCGTCCCAGCCCCAGCATTTT. This translates into CTSSLSSSQPQHF.

This clonotype came up many times. The gene calls are TRBV10-3 and TRBJ1-1; TRBD1 matches at 11 bases. This CDR3 comprises 13 residues. Germline V CDR1 and CDR2: ENHRY, SYGVKD. After removal of 6 bases from V and 7 bases from J, the junction contained 4 bases not matched to a gene. The CDR3 loop reads CAISPGQGGEAFF. CDR3 nucleotides: TGTGCCATCAGCCCGGGACAGGGGGGTGAAGCTTTCTTT.

The genes are TRBV7-2 and TRBJ2-5; a weak D match, TRBD2 (6 bases). V was cut by 6 bases and J by 4 bases, with 15 bases left in between. From germline, CDR1 is SGHTA and CDR2 FQGNSA. This CDR3 region has 14 residues. The CDR3 sequence is CASSSRRDLETQYF. CDR3 DNA sequence: TGTGCCAGCAGTTCACGGCGGGACCTAGAGACCCAGTACTTC.

The sample holds a few counts of this clonotype. The rearrangement uses TRBV7-9 and TRBJ2-3, with 9 bases fitting TRBD2. The junction had 14 bases not matched to a gene; V was cut back by 4 bases and J by 6 bases. CDR3 size: 17 residues. CDR1 and CDR2 (germline): SEHNR, FQNEAQ (reference sequence). CDR3 protein: CASSSKTGGRALDTQYF. For the CDR3, the DNA is TGTGCCAGCAGCTCAAAAACGGGCGGGAGGGCCCTGGATACGCAGTATTTT.

The chain employs TRBV20-1 and TRBJ2-7; 10 nucleotides line up with TRBD2. V lost 3 bases, J lost 6 bases, and 5 bases stayed unmatched. The germline CDR1 and CDR2 sequences are DFQATT and SNEGSKA (reference sequence). The CDR3 loop spans 13 amino acids. The CDR3 reads CSASRLAGVEQYF. The CDR3 nucleotides read TGCAGTGCTAGTAGGCTAGCGGGAGTCGAGCAGTACTTC.

This clonotype was seen ten or more times. This chain links TRBV20-1 with TRBJ2-3; 14 bases agree with TRBD2. J lost 5 bases, V lost 2 bases, and 6 bases had no gene match. Per the germline V gene, CDR1 is DFQATT and CDR2 is SNEGSKA (reference sequence). The CDR3 is 16 residues long. The CDR3 here is CSARRTSGGLGDTQYF. As DNA, the CDR3 is TGCAGTGCTAGAAGGACTAGCGGGGGGCTGGGAGATACGCAGTATTTT.